What follows is one T cell receptor beta chain and its context. These data come from a study of shared clonotypes between healthy human individuals. Method: immunoSEQ multiplex PCR; TCRdb's copy keeps in-frame clones and lacks some. Of about 480,000 clones detected, almost 80% appear once; the ten largest clones hold around 13%. The CDR3 spans 14 residues. From germline, CDR1 is MDHEN and CDR2 SYDVKM. V shed 5 bases, J shed 1 base, and the junction held 3 bases outside the gene matches. The donors were all Caucasian adults (living in Nashville, Tennessee). This sequence joins TRBV28 and TRBJ2-3; the match to TRBD2 covers 7 bases. The source is a woman aged 40 to 50 in good health. Some clones in this sample may be carry-over from other donors' samples. The sequenced material came from PBMCs. CDR3 nucleotides: TGTGCCAGCAGTCGCGGGAGAGGCACAGATACGCAGTATTTT. It codes for CASSRGRGTDTQYF.